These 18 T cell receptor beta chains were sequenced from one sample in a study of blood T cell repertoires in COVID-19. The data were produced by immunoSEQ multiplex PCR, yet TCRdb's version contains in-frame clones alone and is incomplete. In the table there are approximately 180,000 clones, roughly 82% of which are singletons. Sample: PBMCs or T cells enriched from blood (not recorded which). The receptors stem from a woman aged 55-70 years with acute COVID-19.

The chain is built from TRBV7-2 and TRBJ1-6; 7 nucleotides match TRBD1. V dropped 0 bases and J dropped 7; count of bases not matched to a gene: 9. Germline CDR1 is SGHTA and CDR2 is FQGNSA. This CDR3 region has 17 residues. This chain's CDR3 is CASSLAVWTGGNSPLHF. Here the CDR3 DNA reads TGTGCCAGCAGCTTAGCCGTTTGGACAGGTGGAAATTCACCCCTCCACTTT.

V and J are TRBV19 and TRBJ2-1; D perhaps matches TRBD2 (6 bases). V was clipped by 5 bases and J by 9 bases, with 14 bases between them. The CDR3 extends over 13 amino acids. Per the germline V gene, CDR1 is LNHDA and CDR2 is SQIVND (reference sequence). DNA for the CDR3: TGTGCCAGTAGTCCTGGGGGGTACCGTGAGCAGTTCTTC. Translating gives CASSPGGYREQFF.

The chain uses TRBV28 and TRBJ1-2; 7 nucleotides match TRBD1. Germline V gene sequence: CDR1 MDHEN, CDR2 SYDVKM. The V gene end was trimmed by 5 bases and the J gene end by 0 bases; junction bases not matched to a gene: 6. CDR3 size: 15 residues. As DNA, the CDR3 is TGTGCCAGCAGTCTTTACAGGGGCTCTAACTATGGCTACACCTTC. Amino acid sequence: CASSLYRGSNYGYTF.

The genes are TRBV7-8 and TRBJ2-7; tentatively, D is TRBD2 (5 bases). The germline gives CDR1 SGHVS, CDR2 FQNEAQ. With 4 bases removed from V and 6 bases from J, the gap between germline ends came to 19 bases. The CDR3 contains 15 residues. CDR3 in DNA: TGTGCCAGCAGCTGGGTCGAGCGGAGTTTTTTCGAGCAGTACGTC. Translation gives CASSWVERSFFEQYV.

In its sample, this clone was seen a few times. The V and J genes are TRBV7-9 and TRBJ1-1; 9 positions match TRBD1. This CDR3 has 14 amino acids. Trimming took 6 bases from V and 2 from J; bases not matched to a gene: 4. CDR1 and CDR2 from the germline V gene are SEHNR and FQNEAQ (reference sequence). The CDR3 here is CASRMGQGNTEAFF. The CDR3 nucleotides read TGTGCCAGCAGGATGGGACAGGGAAACACTGAAGCTTTCTTT. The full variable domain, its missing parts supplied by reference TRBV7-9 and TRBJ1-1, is DTGVSQNPRHKITKRGQNVTFRCDPISEHNRLYWYRQTLGQGPEFLTYFQNEAQLEKSRLLSDRFSAERPKGSFSTLEIQRTEQGDSAMYLCASRMGQGNTEAFFGQGTRLTVV.

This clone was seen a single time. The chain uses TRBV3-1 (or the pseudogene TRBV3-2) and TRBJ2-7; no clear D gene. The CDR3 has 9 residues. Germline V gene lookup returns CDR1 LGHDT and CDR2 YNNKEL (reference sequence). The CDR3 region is CASSLRLHV. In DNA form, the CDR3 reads TGTGCCAGCAGCCTAAGACTGCACGTC.

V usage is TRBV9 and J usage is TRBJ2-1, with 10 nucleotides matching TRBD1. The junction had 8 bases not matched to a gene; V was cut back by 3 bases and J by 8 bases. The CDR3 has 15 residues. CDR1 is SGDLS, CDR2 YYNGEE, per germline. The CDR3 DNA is TGTGCCAGCAGCGGACGGGACAGGGGTACGGATGAGCAGTTCTTC. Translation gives CASSGRDRGTDEQFF.

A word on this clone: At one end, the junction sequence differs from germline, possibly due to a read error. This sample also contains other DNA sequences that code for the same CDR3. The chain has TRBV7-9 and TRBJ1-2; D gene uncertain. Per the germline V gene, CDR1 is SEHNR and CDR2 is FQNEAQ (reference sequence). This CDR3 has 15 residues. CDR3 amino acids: CASSLDVVLLSGYTF. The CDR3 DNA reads TGTGCCAGCAGTTTAGATGTTGTGCTCCTCAGTGGCTACACCTTC.

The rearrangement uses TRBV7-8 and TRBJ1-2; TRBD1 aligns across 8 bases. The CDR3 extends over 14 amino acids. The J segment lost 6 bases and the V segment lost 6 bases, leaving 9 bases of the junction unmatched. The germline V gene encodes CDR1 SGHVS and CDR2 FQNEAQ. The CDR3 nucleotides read TGTGCCAGCAGTGGGCAAACAGGGGGTCATGGCTACACCTTC. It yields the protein CASSGQTGGHGYTF.

CDR3 sequence reads: CASSQDGVAGASTDTQYF. The DNA for the CDR3 is TGCGCCAGCAGCCAAGATGGGGTAGCGGGGGCGAGCACAGATACGCAGTATTTT. This chain joins TRBV4-1 and TRBJ2-3, with TRBD2 matching 9 bases. V shed 0 bases, J shed 0 bases, and the junction held 7 bases outside the gene matches. Germline V gene lookup returns CDR1 MGHRA and CDR2 YSYEKL. The CDR3 is 18 residues long.

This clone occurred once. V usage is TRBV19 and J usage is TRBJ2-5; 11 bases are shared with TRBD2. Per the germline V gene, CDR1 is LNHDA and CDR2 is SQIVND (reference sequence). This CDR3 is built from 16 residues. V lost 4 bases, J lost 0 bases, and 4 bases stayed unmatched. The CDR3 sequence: CASSTVAGGNQETQYF. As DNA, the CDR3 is TGTGCCAGTAGTACTGTAGCGGGGGGGAACCAAGAGACCCAGTACTTC.

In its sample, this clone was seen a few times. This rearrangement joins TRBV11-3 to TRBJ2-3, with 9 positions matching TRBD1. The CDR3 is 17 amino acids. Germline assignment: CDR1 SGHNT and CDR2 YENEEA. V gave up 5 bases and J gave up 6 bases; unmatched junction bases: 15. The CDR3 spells CASSRGDRVVFDDTQYF. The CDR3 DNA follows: TGTGCCAGCAGCCGGGGGGACAGGGTGGTGTTTGATGATACGCAGTATTTT.

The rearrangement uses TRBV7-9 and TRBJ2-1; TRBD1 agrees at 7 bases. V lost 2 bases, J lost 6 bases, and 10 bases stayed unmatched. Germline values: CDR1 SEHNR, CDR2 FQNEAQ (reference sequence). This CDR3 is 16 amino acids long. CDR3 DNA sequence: TGTGCCAGCAGCTTATTTCACGGGACAGTTCTCAATGAGCAGTTCTTC. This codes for CASSLFHGTVLNEQFF.

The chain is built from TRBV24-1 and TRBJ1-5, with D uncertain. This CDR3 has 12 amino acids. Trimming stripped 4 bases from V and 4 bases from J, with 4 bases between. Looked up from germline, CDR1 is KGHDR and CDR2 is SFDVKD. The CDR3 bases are TGTGCCACCAGTGACCGGAATCAGCCCCAGCATTTT. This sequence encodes CATSDRNQPQHF.

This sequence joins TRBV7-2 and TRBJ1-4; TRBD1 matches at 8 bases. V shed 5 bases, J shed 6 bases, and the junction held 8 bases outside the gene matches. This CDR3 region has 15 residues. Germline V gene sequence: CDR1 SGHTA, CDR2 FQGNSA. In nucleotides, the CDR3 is TGTGCCAGCAGCCCGACCGGGACAGGTGATGAAAAACTGTTTTTT. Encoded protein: CASSPTGTGDEKLFF.

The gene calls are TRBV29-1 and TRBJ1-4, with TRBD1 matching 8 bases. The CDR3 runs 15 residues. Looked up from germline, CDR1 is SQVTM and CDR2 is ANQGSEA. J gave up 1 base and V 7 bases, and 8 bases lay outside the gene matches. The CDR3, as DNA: TGCAGCGCTGGGACAGGACTCCTAACTAATGAAAAACTGTTTTTT. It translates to CSAGTGLLTNEKLFF.

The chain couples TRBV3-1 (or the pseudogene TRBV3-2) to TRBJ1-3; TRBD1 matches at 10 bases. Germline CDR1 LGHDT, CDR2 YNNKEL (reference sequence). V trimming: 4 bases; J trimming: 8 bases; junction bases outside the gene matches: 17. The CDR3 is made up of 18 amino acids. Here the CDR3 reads CASSPNSGQGYRVDTIYF. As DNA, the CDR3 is TGTGCCAGCAGCCCGAATTCGGGACAGGGGTATAGAGTAGACACCATATATTTT.

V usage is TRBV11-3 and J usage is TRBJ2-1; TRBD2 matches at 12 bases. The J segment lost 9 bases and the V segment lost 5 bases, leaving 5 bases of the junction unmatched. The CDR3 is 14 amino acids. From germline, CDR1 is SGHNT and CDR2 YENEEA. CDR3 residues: CASSPSGGASEQFF. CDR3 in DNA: TGTGCCAGCAGCCCTAGCGGGGGGGCTTCTGAGCAGTTCTTC.